The entry below gives a single T cell receptor beta chain sequence along with its context. The antigen is unknown. The trim removed 4 bases at V and 10 bases at J, leaving 18 bases unmatched. Germline lookup yields CDR1 MNHEY and CDR2 SMNVEV (reference sequence). CDR3 length: 17 amino acids. The assay was immunoSEQ multiplex PCR, and TCRdb's table has in-frame clones only and misses some. Of 35,000 to 45,000 clones in the sample, nearly 90% were seen once. This entry is derived from a study of graft-versus-host responses after intestinal transplantation. Overall study context: Multivisceral, liver-intestinal, or isolated intestinal transplants were given to recipients. The whole recipient group had anti-thymocyte globulin induction followed by tacrolimus and steroids for around three years. Findings and caveats of the study: Patients who carried graft-donor T cell macrochimerism also had high graft-versus-host to host-versus-graft clonal ratios in their allografts. Detected in recipient marrow were GvH clones, some of which were first observed in ileum or blood.

This TCR was recovered from a human patient who received an intestinal transplant, so some T cells may come from the graft donor. The sample in question was PBMCs, obtained roughly 270 days after transplant. This chain joins TRBV27 and TRBJ2-1; 8 nucleotides match TRBD1. The CDR3 DNA is TGTGCCAGCAGTTACCTTTCTATCGACAGGGGCGAAAGGGAGCAGTTCTTC. Translating gives CASSYLSIDRGEREQFF.